The 7 T cell receptor beta chains below come from one sample, sequenced in a study of cytomegalovirus exposure and HLA in healthy donors. The PCR was carried out with 60 Vbeta primers and 13 Jbeta primers. Profiled with immunoSEQ multiplex PCR; TCRdb holds only in-frame clones, not every one. In the table there are some 150,000 clones, about 79% of which are singletons. The sequenced sample was PBMCs. The receptors here all came from a male donor in good health and CMV-seronegative.

This chain joins TRBV7-8 and TRBJ2-7; 8 bases fit TRBD2. With 5 bases clipped from V and 2 bases from J, the junction kept 5 bases outside the gene matches. Germline V gene sequence: CDR1 SGHVS, CDR2 FQNEAQ. The CDR3 length is 14 residues. The CDR3 region has the DNA TGTGCCAGCAGCACCCGTAGCGGGACCTACGAGCAGTACTTC. This codes for CASSTRSGTYEQYF.

The V call is TRBV7-3, the J call TRBJ2-5; the match to TRBD2 covers 10 bases. Germline-derived CDR1 and CDR2 are SGHTA and FQGTGA. The CDR3 is made up of 15 amino acids. The trim removed 4 bases at V and 2 bases at J, leaving 4 bases unmatched. The CDR3 protein is CASSSSGGPQETQYF. CDR3 DNA sequence: TGTGCCAGCAGCTCTAGCGGGGGCCCACAAGAGACCCAGTACTTC.

As concerns this clone: The same CDR3 also results from other DNA sequences found in this sample. This chain joins TRBV6-5 and TRBJ1-3; unclear D gene. Germline assignment: CDR1 MNHEY and CDR2 SVGAGI. The CDR3 runs to 14 residues. V lost 2 bases and J lost 0, with 5 bases in between. In DNA, the CDR3 is TGTGCCAGCAGTTACGGGAGCTCTGGAAACACCATATATTTT. Its translation: CASSYGSSGNTIYF.

The chain joins TRBV5-4 to TRBJ2-1, with TRBD2 identical over 9 bases. V lost 0 bases, J lost 5 bases, and 3 bases stayed unmatched. The germline CDR1 and CDR2 sequences are SGHNT and YYREEE (reference sequence). The CDR3 runs to 15 residues. The CDR3 region has the DNA TGTGCCAGCAGCTTGGCCGGGACTAGCAACAATGAGCAGTTCTTC. As protein: CASSLAGTSNNEQFF.

Here the CDR3 reads CASSFDRALGGEQFF. As DNA, the CDR3 is TGTGCCAGCAGTTTCGACAGGGCCCTGGGGGGTGAGCAGTTCTTC. This chain connects TRBV6-5 to TRBJ2-1; maybe TRBD1 (7 bases). Germline lookup yields CDR1 MNHEY and CDR2 SVGAGI. Deletions cut 4 bases from V and 9 bases from J, with 19 bases between. The CDR3 is 15 residues long.

This clone was detected once. V and J are TRBV27 and TRBJ2-7, with 9 bases lining up with TRBD1. Germline-derived CDR1 and CDR2 are MNHEY and SMNVEV (reference sequence). There are 13 residues in the CDR3. The J segment lost 12 bases and the V segment lost 3 bases, leaving 9 bases of the junction unmatched. Here the CDR3 reads CASSFGDRVFRYF. For the CDR3, the DNA is TGTGCCAGCAGTTTCGGGGACAGGGTTTTTCGGTACTTC.

The chain employs TRBV9 and TRBJ2-3, with 8 positions matching TRBD2. CDR1 is SGDLS and CDR2 is YYNGEE in the germline V gene. The CDR3 contains 14 residues. V was clipped by 5 bases and J by 5 bases; unmatched bases: 7. CDR3 residues: CASSTGGAGDTQYF. CDR3 coding DNA: TGTGCCAGCAGTACCGGGGGGGCGGGAGATACGCAGTATTTT.